This T cell receptor (beta chain) was observed in a study of T-cell memory formation after mild COVID-19 (dated by TCRdb to the early 2020s). General notes on the study: Most TCR sequence clusters were specific to one of the two donors. Longitudinal TCRalpha and TCRbeta repertoire sequencing tracked T-cell clones expanding and contracting after mild COVID-19 in a couple of donors. The cohort comprised two young, previously healthy adult volunteers, one female and one male. Study-wide conclusions, independent of this receptor: Balanced CD4/CD8 phenotypes were observed for clones contracting from day 15 to 85, whereas a bias towards CD4+ was observed for a second wave of clones expanding from day 15 to 37. Contracting CD4+ clones were found mainly in CM and EM memory subsets, while CD8+ clones were enriched in EMRA. The study covered only two mild cases, and larger cohorts including severe cases with pre-infection samples were considered necessary. Some responding clones were found in pre-infection memory, which suggests that pre-existing cross-reactive memory T cells took part in the SARS-CoV-2 response. SARS-CoV-2 specificity was not confirmed for the second-wave clones peaking on day 37.

Details on this clonotype: Its binding antigen is unknown. There are no base qualities to consult, and no much larger clone falls within one base.

V lost 7 bases and J lost 4 bases, and the count of bases not matched to a germline gene is 6. Looking up the germline V gene (reference sequence) yields CDR1 SGHKS and CDR2 YYEKEE. The CDR3 numbers 15 residues from cysteine through phenylalanine. Left in the record is the CDR3 DNA by itself, 45 bases read in frame from the first base. Ficoll-Paque density gradient centrifugation was used to isolate PBMCs. Sequenced on an Illumina NovaSeq 6000. TCRalpha and TCRbeta cDNA libraries were built by 5'RACE with constant-segment primers, adding sample barcodes and unique molecular identifiers. Trizol reagent was used to extract RNA from every sample. Libraries were amplified in two PCR steps, with a second sample barcode and Illumina TruSeq adapters added in the second step. Libraries were sequenced on an Illumina NovaSeq with 2 x 150 bp paired-end reads. On the authors' methods: Demultiplexing of reads and collapsing into UMI-guided consensus sequences were performed with migec v1.2.7. Using mixcr v2.1.11, UMI consensuses were aligned to TRA and TRB V and J templates and then assembled into clonotypes. Expanded or contracted clonotypes were those called significant by both edgeR and NoisET, with noise models trained on biological replicates. For edgeR calls, the thresholds were a false discovery rate-adjusted p below 0.01 and a log2 fold-change of 1. PCA with hierarchical clustering of max-normalized trajectories of the 1000 most abundant clonotypes was used as exploratory dynamics analysis. Separately sequenced CD4+ and CD8+ repertoires were used to assign the CD4 or CD8 phenotype of responding clones. The public reads were quality trimmed at Q25 with fastp and then assembled into clones with MiXCR by TCRdb, keeping productive beta chains. Entries are consolidated by CDR3 protein sequence, retaining the most common genes and DNA. TCRdb, not the authors, supplied the V and J calls. Within this sample are 500,000 to 650,000 distinct CDR3 sequences, with roughly 22% of them counted one time only. The ten biggest clones cover roughly 8.3% of the sample.

The sample was PBMCs or a T cell subset sorted from them (not recorded which). This receptor chain uses TRBV5-5 and TRBJ2-1, with 12 bases matching TRBD2. This TCR was recovered from an adult woman who had mild COVID-19 (a few samples of this study predate the infection). The sample titles of this study are shuffled in the database, so cell type and time point are left out; the donor was told from shared clones. Read as DNA, the sequence is TGTGCCAGCGGACTTGGACTAGCGGGATACAATGAGCAGTTCTTC. Its translation is CASGLGLAGYNEQFF.